The clone carrying this T cell receptor (beta chain) showed up many times. Its specificity is not known. The data were taken from a study of identical twins. Points from the study as a whole: With abundant cord blood beta clonotypes, insertions were fewer; memory repertoires showed no such pattern.

Trimming removed 6 bases from V and 0 bases from J; junction bases left unmatched: 4. Germline CDR1 is SGHTA and CDR2 is FQGNSA. The CDR3 contains 15 residues. Everyone who donated was a healthy Caucasian. A universal primer site was added by template switching, and unique molecular identifiers were carried by the cDNA. Each CDR3 protein gets one entry after TCRdb re-called the 5' RACE reads with MiXCR. This repertoire shows approximately 690,000 distinct CDR3 sequences, 5.5% to 6.5% found once; its top ten account for around 1.9%. Sequencing was carried out using naive T cells sorted from blood. The clonotype comes from a man aged 18 to 30 in good health. This chain joins TRBV7-2 and TRBJ2-3; 9 nucleotides align to TRBD2. The CDR3 protein is CASRQGLASTDTQYF. In nucleotides, the CDR3 is TGTGCCAGCAGGCAAGGACTAGCGAGCACAGATACGCAGTATTTT.